The TCR beta chain under discussion was sequenced for a study of shared clonotypes between healthy human individuals. Study summary: The people who gave samples were two women and three men aged 18 to 49. General study results and limits: Larger estimated richness was generally recorded for naive subsets relative to memory subsets. The sole specimen, blood, was sampled, and tissue repertoires likely differ.

The CDR3 is 15 amino acids. The junction had 6 bases not matched to a gene; V was cut back by 3 bases and J by 8 bases. CDR1 is SGHTA and CDR2 is FQGTGA in the germline V gene. Profiled with immunoSEQ multiplex PCR; TCRdb holds only in-frame clones, not every one. This table has fewer than 850,000 clones, about three quarters appearing once. A word on this clone: No antigen is known for it.

The donors were adults (healthy and HIV-negative) with no recent acute infections or vaccinations. Sequencing was performed on memory CD4+ T cells sorted from blood. Subset specified: CD45RA-negative fraction. The rearrangement links TRBV7-3 to TRBJ2-1; 11 bases fit TRBD2. The sequence was collected from a woman in her twenties or thirties in good health. The CDR3 bases are TGTGCCAGCAGCTTGAAGACTAGCGGGACTCATGAGCAGTTCTTC. Its translation is CASSLKTSGTHEQFF.